This T cell receptor beta chain was captured by sequencing in a study of regulatory T cells in long-lasting Graves disease. This clonotype was seen a handful of times. Through Arm-PCR of CDR3 regions and iRepertoire HTBI primers, TCR beta libraries were built. In TCRdb, the multiplex PCR reads were re-called with MiXCR into one record per CDR3 protein. The table records a few hundred thousand distinct CDR3 sequences, 20% to 25% of them present only once. This sample's time point: persistent/refractory GD, antithyroid drugs over 5 years with positive TRAb. TCR sequences were obtained from RNA taken from PBMCs. About 8.8 milliliters of peripheral blood were drawn into EDTA tubes. Per germline, CDR1 LGHNA and CDR2 YSLEER. This CDR3 comprises 14 residues. Between the trimmed V and J ends, which lost 0 bases and 3 bases, there was a span of 8 bases.

This receptor was obtained from a female donor with Graves disease. Source: peripheral blood mononuclear cells (PBMCs), taken when the disease was refractory, from a patient treated with antithyroid drugs. V gene TRBV4-3 combines with J gene TRBJ1-2; D ambiguous. CDR3 in DNA: TGCGCCAGCAGCCAAGATTCAGCGTACTATGGCTACACCTTC. Its translation is CASSQDSAYYGYTF.